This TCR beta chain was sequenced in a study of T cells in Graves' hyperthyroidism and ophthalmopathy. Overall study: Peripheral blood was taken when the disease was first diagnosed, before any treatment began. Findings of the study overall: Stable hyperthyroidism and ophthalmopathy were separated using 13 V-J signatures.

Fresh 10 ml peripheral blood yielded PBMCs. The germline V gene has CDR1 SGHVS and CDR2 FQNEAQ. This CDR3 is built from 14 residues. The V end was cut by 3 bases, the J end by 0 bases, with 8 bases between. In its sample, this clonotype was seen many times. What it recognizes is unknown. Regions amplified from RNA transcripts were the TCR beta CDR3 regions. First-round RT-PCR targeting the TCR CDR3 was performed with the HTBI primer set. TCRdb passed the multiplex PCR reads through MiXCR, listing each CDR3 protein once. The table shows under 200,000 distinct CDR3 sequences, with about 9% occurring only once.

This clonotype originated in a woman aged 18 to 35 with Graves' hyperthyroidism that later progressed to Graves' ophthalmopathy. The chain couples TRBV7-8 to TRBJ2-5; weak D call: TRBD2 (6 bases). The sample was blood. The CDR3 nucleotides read TGTGCCAGCAGCTTGCGGGATGACCAAGAGACCCAGTACTTC. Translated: CASSLRDDQETQYF.